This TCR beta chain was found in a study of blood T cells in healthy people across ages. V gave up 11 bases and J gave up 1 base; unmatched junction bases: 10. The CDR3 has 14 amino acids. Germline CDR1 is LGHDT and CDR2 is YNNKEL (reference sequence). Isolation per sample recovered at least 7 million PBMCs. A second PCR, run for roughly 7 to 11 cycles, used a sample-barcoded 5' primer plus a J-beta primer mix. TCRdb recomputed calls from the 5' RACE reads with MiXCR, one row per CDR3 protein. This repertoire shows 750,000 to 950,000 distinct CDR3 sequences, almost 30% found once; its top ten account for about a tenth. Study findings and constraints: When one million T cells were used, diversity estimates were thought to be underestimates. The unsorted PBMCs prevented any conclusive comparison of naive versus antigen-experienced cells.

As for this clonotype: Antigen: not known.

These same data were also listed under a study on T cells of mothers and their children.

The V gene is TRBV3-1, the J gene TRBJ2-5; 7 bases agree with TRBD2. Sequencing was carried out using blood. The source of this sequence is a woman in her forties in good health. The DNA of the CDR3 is TGTGCCTGCGGGAGAAGCGAAGCCCAAGAGACCCAGTACTTC. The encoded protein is CACGRSEAQETQYF.